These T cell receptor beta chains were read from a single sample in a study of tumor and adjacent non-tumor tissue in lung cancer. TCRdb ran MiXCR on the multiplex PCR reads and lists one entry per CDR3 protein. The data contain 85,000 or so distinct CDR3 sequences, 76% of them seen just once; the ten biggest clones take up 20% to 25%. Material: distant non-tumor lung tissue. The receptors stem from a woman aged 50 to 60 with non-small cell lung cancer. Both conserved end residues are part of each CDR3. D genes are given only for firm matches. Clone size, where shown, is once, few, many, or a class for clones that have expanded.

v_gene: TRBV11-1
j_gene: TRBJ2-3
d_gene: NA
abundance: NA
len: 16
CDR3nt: TGCACCAGCAGCTTAGGCCTTGGCGGACTCGGGGATACGCAGTATTTT
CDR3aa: CTSSLGLGGLGDTQYF

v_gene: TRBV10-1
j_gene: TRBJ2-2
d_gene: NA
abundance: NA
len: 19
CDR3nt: TGCGCCAGCAGTGAGCGTCGGGGCCCAGGGTCCCTAAACACCGGGGAGCTGTTCTTT
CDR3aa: CASSERRGPGSLNTGELFF

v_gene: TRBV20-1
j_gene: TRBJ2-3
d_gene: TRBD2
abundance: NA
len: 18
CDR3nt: TGCACTGCTAGAGTTATGGGACTAGCGGGGGGTAGCACAGATACGCAGTATTTT
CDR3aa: CTARVMGLAGGSTDTQYF

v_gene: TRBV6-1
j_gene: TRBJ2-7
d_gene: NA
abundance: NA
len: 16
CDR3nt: TGTGCCAGCAGTGAACGTACTAGCAGGACCAGATACGAGCAGTACTTC
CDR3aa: CASSERTSRTRYEQYF

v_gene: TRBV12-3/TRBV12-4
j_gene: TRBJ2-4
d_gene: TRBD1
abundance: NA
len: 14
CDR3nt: TGTGTCAGCAAGGGACAGGGGGGCAAAAACATTCAGTACTTC
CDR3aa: CVSKGQGGKNIQYF

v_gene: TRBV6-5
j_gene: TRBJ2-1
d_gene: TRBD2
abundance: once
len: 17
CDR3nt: TGTGCCAGCACCGAGGGGGCTAGCGGGAGTCGAGACAATGAGCAGTTCTTC
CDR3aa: CASTEGASGSRDNEQFF

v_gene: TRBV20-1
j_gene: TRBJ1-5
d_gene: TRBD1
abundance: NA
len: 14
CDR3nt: TGCAGTGTTCAGGAGGACAGGGATAATCAGCCCCAGCATTTT
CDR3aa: CSVQEDRDNQPQHF

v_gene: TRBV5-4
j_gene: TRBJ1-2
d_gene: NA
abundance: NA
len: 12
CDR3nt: TGTGCCAGCAACTTAGTTTGGGAAGGCTACACCTTC
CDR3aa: CASNLVWEGYTF

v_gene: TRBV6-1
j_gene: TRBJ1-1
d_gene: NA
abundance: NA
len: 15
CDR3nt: TGTGCCACTAGTGAAGCCTCGCTAGGGGACACTGAAGCTTTCTTT
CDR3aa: CATSEASLGDTEAFF

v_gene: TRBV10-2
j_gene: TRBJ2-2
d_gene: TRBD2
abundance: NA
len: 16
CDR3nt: TGCGCCAGCACCCGACTAGCGGAAGGGTCTACCGAGGAGCTGTTTTTT
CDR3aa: CASTRLAEGSTEELFF